Shown below are 25 T cell receptor beta chains from a single sample sequenced in a study of tumor and adjacent non-tumor tissue in lung cancer. The template was RNA from unsorted bulk tissue. The library came from three nested PCR rounds adapted from ARM-PCR protocols. TCRdb called the multiplex PCR reads again in MiXCR, with one record for every CDR3 protein. The repertoire includes 220,000 or so distinct CDR3 sequences, roughly 70% of them detected once, and about 25% sits in the top ten. Sequences were obtained from lung tumor tissue. These receptors originate from a man aged 55 to 70 with non-small cell lung cancer.

This chain uses TRBV7-8 with TRBJ2-3; tentatively, D is TRBD2 (6 bases). Per germline, CDR1 SGHVS and CDR2 FQNEAQ. The CDR3 contains 14 residues. The V and J ends lost 6 bases and 3 bases respectively, with 13 bases between them. The CDR3 loop reads CASSVGGSTDTQYF. Written as DNA, the CDR3 is TGTGCCAGCAGTGTTGGGGGGAGTACAGATACGCAGTATTTT.

This clonotype was found once. A much larger clone lies one base from this, so it may be a read error. J is TRBJ2-3 and V is TRBV4-2; unclear D gene. The CDR3 is 12 amino acids. Germline V gene data show CDR1 as LGHNA and CDR2 as YNFKEQ. V shed 0 bases and J shed 9 bases, with 7 bases lying between them. CDR3 in DNA: TGTGCCAGCAGCCAAGATCACTTGACGCAGTATTTT. Protein sequence: CASSQDHLTQYF.

This clonotype showed up just once. This rearrangement joins TRBV7-3 to TRBJ2-3, with D possibly TRBD1 on 5 matching bases. Germline loops: CDR1 SGHTA, CDR2 FQGTGA. The CDR3 is 14 residues long. V was cut by 5 bases and J by 3 bases, with 12 bases left in between. CDR3 nucleotides: TGTGCCAGCAGCGCAGTCAGGGTGACAGATACGCAGTATTTT. It yields the protein CASSAVRVTDTQYF.

This clonotype occurred many times. This rearrangement joins TRBV20-1 to TRBJ2-3; D possibly uses TRBD1 or TRBD2 (5 bases each). V gave up 5 bases and J gave up 6 bases, with 9 bases separating them. This CDR3 has 11 residues. Germline V CDR1 and CDR2: DFQATT, SNEGSKA (reference sequence). Here the CDR3 reads CSARGVDTQYF. CDR3 bases: TGCAGTGCTCGAGGGGTGGATACGCAGTATTTT.

The chain carries TRBV29-1 and TRBJ1-1, with unresolved D. The CDR3 is made up of 13 amino acids. V lost 3 bases to trimming and J lost 1 base, with 9 bases between them. Germline values: CDR1 SQVTM, CDR2 ANQGSEA. The CDR3 spells CSVERSENTEAFF. The CDR3 bases are TGCAGCGTTGAGCGATCGGAGAACACTGAAGCTTTCTTT. The whole variable domain, filled in from reference TRBV29-1 and TRBJ1-1, reads SAVISQKPSRDICQRGTSLTIQCQVDSQVTMMFWYRQQPGQSLTLIATANQGSEATYESGFVIDKFPISRPNLTFSTLTVSNMSPEDSSIYLCSVERSENTEAFFGQGTRLTVV.

Only a few counts were recorded for this clonotype. Given a much more abundant clone one base away, this may be a read error. The CDR3 spells CVSGWRRRDNSPLHF. CDR3 in DNA: TGTGTCAGCGGCTGGAGACGGCGTGATAATTCACCCCTCCACTTT. The genes are TRBV6-5 and TRBJ1-6, with unresolved D. The V gene's germline CDR1 is MNHEY and CDR2 SVGAGI. This CDR3 region has 15 residues.

In regard to this clonotype: Since a much larger clone is just one base distant, this may be a read error. The rearrangement joins TRBV6-2 or TRBV6-3 to TRBJ2-1, with D maybe TRBD2 (5 bases). This CDR3 region has 17 residues. V was trimmed by 2 bases and J by 4 bases, leaving 18 bases between them. CDR1 is MNHEY, CDR2 SVGEGT, per germline. Here the CDR3 DNA reads TGTGCCAGCAGTTACGATAGTAACGGGAATAAATACAATGAGCAGTTCTTC. This sequence encodes CASSYDSNGNKYNEQFF.

The chain links TRBV6-2 or TRBV6-3 to TRBJ2-5, with 8 positions matching TRBD1. Germline assignment: CDR1 MNHEY and CDR2 SVGEGT. After removal of 5 bases from V and 8 bases from J, the junction contained 10 bases not matched to a gene. The CDR3 sequence is 14 residues long. CDR3 amino acids: CASSGPDRALTQYF. CDR3 nucleotide sequence: TGTGCCAGCAGTGGCCCGGACAGGGCGCTCACCCAGTACTTC.

On this clonotype: At one of its ends the junction is not consistent with the germline gene, which may arise from a read error. The chain combines TRBV5-5 with TRBJ1-1; D is possibly TRBD1 (5 bases). The CDR3 contains 13 residues. The germline V gene has CDR1 SGHKS and CDR2 YYEKEE (reference sequence). For the CDR3, the DNA is TGTGCCAGCAGCGTAACAGGCAAAACTGAAGCTATCTTT. This codes for CASSVTGKTEAIF.

A word on this clonotype: One junction end does not reproduce the germline sequence, and a read error may be involved. The V call is TRBV4-2, the J call TRBJ1-5, with a weak D call TRBD1 (6 bases). The CDR3 extends over 14 amino acids. Germline CDR1 is LGHNA and CDR2 is YNFKEQ. The DNA for the CDR3 is TGTGGCAGCAGCCTAGATACAGGGAGGCAGCCCCAGCATTTT. It translates to CGSSLDTGRQPQHF.

As regards this clonotype: A much bigger clone sits one base away, suggesting this may be a read error. This chain uses TRBV6-1 with TRBJ1-1; D remains unclear. Germline V lookup: CDR1 MNHNS, CDR2 SASEGT. CDR3 length: 12 residues. CDR3 DNA: TGTGACACCCGGACGGGTTGGGCTGAAGCTTTCTTT. This encodes CDTRTGWAEAFF.

Regarding this clonotype: This likely comes from a read error, as the CDR3 has no conserved phenylalanine or tryptophan at its end. The chain combines TRBV29-1 with TRBJ2-1; tentative D call: TRBD1 (5 bases). Germline V CDR1 and CDR2: SQVTM, ANQGSEA. This CDR3 is built from 17 residues. This CDR3 reads CSARGRVPPHSYKEQFL. The CDR3 coding sequence is TGCAGCGCGCGAGGCAGGGTCCCGCCACATTCCTACAAAGAGCAGTTCTTG.

Of note for this clonotype: The conserved closing phenylalanine or tryptophan is absent in this CDR3, likely reflecting a read error. Because the CDR3's place on the DNA is in doubt, the DNA is left out and the CDR3 is given as listed by TCRdb. This chain uses TRBV6-5 with TRBJ1-2; TRBD1, the table's D call, was not compared with the DNA. The CDR3 comprises 13 residues, both ends counted. The germline CDR1 and CDR2 sequences are MNHEY and SVGAGI. The CDR3 reads CASNYFNRGGENL.

This clonotype was seen just once. The J gene is TRBJ2-5, the V gene TRBV6-2 or TRBV6-3; D is possibly TRBD2 (5 bases). The CDR3 is made up of 14 amino acids. Germline CDR1 and CDR2: MNHEY and SVGEGT. Between the trimmed V and J ends, which lost 6 bases and 3 bases, there was a span of 14 bases. The CDR3: CASRVQAGKETQYF. CDR3 nucleotide sequence: TGTGCCAGCAGGGTGCAGGCCGGGAAAGAGACCCAGTACTTC.

The chain recombines TRBV20-1 with TRBJ1-1, with D unresolved. Looked up from germline, CDR1 is DFQATT and CDR2 is SNEGSKA (reference sequence). The V gene lost 2 bases and the J gene lost 1 base, with 14 bases spanning the gap. This CDR3 has 15 amino acids. The CDR3 sequence: CSARKPRAGNTEAFF. The DNA for the CDR3 is TGCAGTGCTAGAAAACCTCGGGCCGGGAACACTGAAGCTTTCTTT.

The chain joins TRBV6-5 to TRBJ2-7; TRBD1 agrees at 10 bases. The CDR3 length is 13 residues. Germline values: CDR1 MNHEY, CDR2 SVGAGI. The CDR3 region has the DNA TGTGCGAACAGAAGGACAGGGGGTAGCGAGCAGTACTTC. Residues: CANRRTGGSEQYF.

The table lists this clonotype with a few counts. The chain employs TRBV7-9 and TRBJ2-7; D is perhaps TRBD2 (6 bases). V lost 2 bases, J lost 4 bases, and 15 bases lay in between. CDR3 length: 15 amino acids. Germline CDR1 is SEHNR and CDR2 is FQNEAQ (reference sequence). The CDR3 DNA sequence: TGTGCCAGCAGCTTATCCGGCCTAGCGCAATACGAGCAGTACTTC. Translated: CASSLSGLAQYEQYF.

Turning to this clonotype: An end of the junction does not agree with germline; a read error may underlie this. V is TRBV5-1 and J is TRBJ2-1; 7 positions match TRBD1. The CDR3 is 16 amino acids. Germline V CDR1 and CDR2: SGHRS, YFSETQ. The CDR3 DNA reads as TGCGCCAGCAGCTTGGCACGGACAGGCACCGGCAATCAGCAGTTCTTC. This codes for CASSLARTGTGNQQFF.

The chain employs TRBV11-2 and TRBJ2-7; D gene unclear. Trimming stripped 5 bases from V and 0 bases from J, with 11 bases between. Germline assignment: CDR1 SGHAT and CDR2 FQNNGV. This CDR3 has 14 residues. The CDR3 DNA is TGTGCCAGCAGCCCTAACAGCAGCTCCTACGAGCAGTACTTC. This encodes CASSPNSSSYEQYF. Based on the CDR3 plus reference TRBV11-2 and TRBJ2-7, the full variable domain is EAGVAQSPRYKIIEKRQSVAFWCNPISGHATLYWYQQILGQGPKLLIQFQNNGVVDDSQLPKDRFSAERLKGVDSTLKIQPAKLEDSAVYLCASSPNSSSYEQYFGPGTRLTVT.

The rearrangement links TRBV6-6 to TRBJ2-6; tentatively, D is TRBD1 (6 bases). Germline loops: CDR1 MNHNY, CDR2 SVGAGI (reference sequence). V was pared by 7 bases and J by 1 base, with 11 bases between. This CDR3 comprises 15 residues. This CDR3 reads CASNWTASGANVLTF. The CDR3, as DNA: TGTGCCAGCAACTGGACAGCTTCTGGGGCCAACGTCCTGACTTTC.

This chain uses TRBV12-3 or TRBV12-4 with TRBJ1-5; possible D gene TRBD1, 6 bases. There are 13 residues in the CDR3. The ends were cut back, 5 bases at V and 9 bases at J, with 14 bases in the middle. The CDR3 reads CASSRQVELPQHF. CDR3 nucleotides: TGTGCCAGCAGTCGACAGGTAGAACTGCCCCAGCATTTT.

This clonotype was seen ten or more times. The rearrangement joins TRBV6-1 to TRBJ1-5; no definite D call. The CDR3 runs to 15 residues. CDR1 is MNHNS and CDR2 is SASEGT in the germline V gene. Trimming cost V 1 base and J 0 bases, with 7 bases left between them. The chain's CDR3 is CASSEDMYSNQPQHF. The CDR3 region has the DNA TGTGCCAGCAGTGAAGACATGTATAGCAATCAGCCCCAGCATTTT.

This clonotype is classed as medium-sized. The rearrangement joins TRBV11-2 to TRBJ1-1; TRBD1 aligns across 10 bases. CDR3 length: 14 residues. Germline assignment: CDR1 SGHAT and CDR2 FQNNGV. V lost 5 bases, J lost 8 bases, and 8 bases stayed unmatched. The chain's CDR3 is CASSPGQGRKEAFF. The CDR3 coding sequence is TGTGCCAGCAGCCCGGGACAGGGGCGGAAAGAAGCTTTCTTT.

The genes are TRBV6-5 and TRBJ1-6; D is ambiguous. The V gene lost 2 bases and the J gene lost 13 bases, with 12 bases spanning the gap. CDR3 length: 13 residues. Germline-derived CDR1 and CDR2 are MNHEY and SVGAGI. The chain's CDR3 is CASSYTVTGPLHF. As DNA, the CDR3 is TGTGCCAGCAGTTACACGGTGACGGGGCCCCTCCACTTT.

The gene calls are TRBV20-1 and TRBJ2-7, with D perhaps matching TRBD2 (5 bases). The CDR3 is 14 amino acids. V lost 4 bases, J lost 6 bases, and 19 bases lay in between. In germline, CDR1 is DFQATT, CDR2 SNEGSKA (reference sequence). The CDR3 loop reads CSAIAMSSSGEQYF. DNA of the CDR3: TGCAGTGCTATAGCCATGTCTAGCAGCGGCGAGCAGTACTTC.